A single T cell receptor (beta chain) is shown here with its context. Its matching antigen is unknown. Here immunoSEQ multiplex PCR was the method, and the copy in TCRdb shows in-frame clones only, minus some. The sample has under 130,000 clones; 91% are singletons. This record comes from a study of T cell responses to AZD1222 COVID-19 vaccine. Overall study results and limits: The study sampled repertoires only after the peak T cell response. The donors showed a predominance of white British ancestry and of females, with possible underestimation of clonal diversity. Only a handful of individuals given AZD1222 were seropositive at baseline. Reportedly, nearly half the spike-specific TCRs target unmutated variant regions.

The CDR3 has 13 amino acids. Germline loops: CDR1 WSHSY, CDR2 SAAADI. Trimming shortened V by 8 bases and J by 2 bases, and 10 bases separated the two germline ends. The chain has TRBV10-2 and TRBJ2-1, with D uncertain. The receptor comes from an adult in good health. The input for sequencing was peripheral blood, taken on day 0 of AZD1222 vaccination. CDR3 protein: CASLLVAYNEQFF. The DNA of the CDR3 is TGCGCCAGCCTTCTAGTCGCCTACAATGAGCAGTTCTTC.